These 20 T cell receptor beta chains originate from one sample sequenced in a study of blood T cell repertoires in COVID-19. Some clones are missing from TCRdb's copy, which holds only in-frame ones; the method was immunoSEQ multiplex PCR. Counted here are about 300,000 clones, approximately 84% occurring once; the ten biggest clones make up almost 1.5%. The source material was peripheral blood. Every receptor here comes from a human donor with COVID-19, enrolled during active disease. The donor label of this sample is uncertain.

This chain links TRBV7-2 with TRBJ2-5; TRBD2 agrees at 9 bases. V shed 5 bases and J 1 base; nucleotides not matched to a gene: 2. This CDR3 is 14 amino acids long. Germline CDR1 reads SGHTA; CDR2 reads FQGNSA. The CDR3 sequence: CASSPGLAQETQYF. CDR3 nucleotide sequence: TGTGCCAGCAGCCCGGGACTAGCCCAAGAGACCCAGTACTTC.

The CDR3 DNA sequence: TGTGCCAGCAGCCTCGGACCCGGGAGGAATTCACCCCTCCACTTT. It is translated as CASSLGPGRNSPLHF. The chain is built from TRBV7-3 and TRBJ1-6; no clear D gene. Germline V CDR1 and CDR2: SGHTA, FQGTGA. This CDR3 region has 15 residues. The V end lost 5 bases, the J end lost 7 bases, and 15 bases lay between the germline ends.

The chain employs TRBV6-5 and TRBJ2-7, with 7 bases matching TRBD1. The CDR3 covers 14 residues. After removal of 6 bases from V and 3 bases from J, the junction contained 8 bases not matched to a gene. Germline loops: CDR1 MNHEY, CDR2 SVGAGI. The CDR3 DNA reads TGTGCCAGCAGACCCCAGGGGGACCACTACGAGCAGTACTTC. Its protein product is CASRPQGDHYEQYF.

The gene calls are TRBV9 and TRBJ1-6; weak D call: TRBD1 (5 bases). Germline CDR1 reads SGDLS; CDR2 reads YYNGEE. Between the trimmed V and J ends, which lost 4 bases and 7 bases, there was a span of 12 bases. The CDR3 runs 14 residues. CDR3 bases: TGTGCCAGCAGCTTCCGGGGGGTAAATTCACCCCTCCACTTT. Translated, it gives CASSFRGVNSPLHF.

The chain couples TRBV7-2 to TRBJ1-2; D not resolved. This CDR3 has 13 amino acids. With 5 bases removed from V and 0 bases from J, the gap between germline ends came to 7 bases. Germline V gene lookup returns CDR1 SGHTA and CDR2 FQGNSA. This chain's CDR3 is CASSLGANYGYTF. The CDR3 region has the DNA TGTGCCAGCAGCCTGGGAGCTAACTATGGCTACACCTTC.

This chain uses TRBV5-1 with TRBJ1-1, with a possible D match to TRBD1 (5 bases). Germline values: CDR1 SGHRS, CDR2 YFSETQ. V was cut by 7 bases and J by 3 bases, with 16 bases left in between. The CDR3 runs 14 residues. CDR3 coding DNA: TGCGCCAGCCTAGTCAGTACGGGGGACACTGAAGCTTTCTTT. It is translated as CASLVSTGDTEAFF.

There are a few counts of this clone. The chain has TRBV27 and TRBJ1-1, with D tentatively TRBD1 (6 bases). With 9 bases removed from V and 3 bases from J, the gap between germline ends came to 17 bases. In germline, CDR1 is MNHEY, CDR2 SMNVEV (reference sequence). CDR3 length equals 14 residues. The CDR3 DNA sequence: TGTGCCAGTCGGACAGTAACTGGGGACACTGAAGCTTTCTTT. It codes for CASRTVTGDTEAFF.

The chain carries TRBV7-2 and TRBJ1-1, with D unresolved. The CDR3 has 13 residues. Per germline, CDR1 SGHTA and CDR2 FQGNSA. Trimming removed 1 base from V and 2 bases from J, with 5 bases in between. The CDR3 DNA is TGTGCCAGCAGCTTAGTCCCTAACACTGAAGCTTTCTTT. Protein product: CASSLVPNTEAFF.

The chain is built from TRBV19 and TRBJ2-1; 10 bases match TRBD2. Trimming at V came to 7 bases and at J to 10 bases, leaving 7 bases not matched to a gene. The CDR3 contains 13 residues. The germline V gene encodes CDR1 LNHDA and CDR2 SQIVND (reference sequence). DNA of the CDR3: TGTGCCAGTATGGATCTAGCGGGAGTCGAGCAGTTCTTC. This gives the protein CASMDLAGVEQFF. The whole variable domain, remainder taken from reference TRBV19 and TRBJ2-1, is DGGITQSPKYLFRKEGQNVTLSCEQNLNHDAMYWYRQDPGQGLRLIYYSQIVNDFQKGDIAEGYSVSREKKESFPLTVTSAQKNPTAFYLCASMDLAGVEQFFGPGTRLTVL.

The chain recombines TRBV4-2 with TRBJ2-7; TRBD2 aligns across 7 bases. Germline V gene lookup returns CDR1 LGHNA and CDR2 YNFKEQ. J was trimmed by 8 bases and V by 0 bases; bases with no gene match: 7. The CDR3 contains 14 residues. The CDR3 DNA reads TGTGCCAGCAGCCAAGATGCACGGGAGGTGCAGCAGTACTTC. This sequence encodes CASSQDAREVQQYF.

This chain uses TRBV5-4 with TRBJ2-5, with TRBD2 identical over 9 bases. V lost 10 bases to trimming and J lost 4 bases; unmatched junction nucleotides: 5. This CDR3 has 12 amino acids. Germline CDR1 is SGHNT and CDR2 is YYREEE (reference sequence). The CDR3 DNA is TGTGCCGCGGGGGGGCGGGGAGAGACCCAGTACTTC. Translated, it gives CAAGGRGETQYF.

This sequence joins TRBV13 and TRBJ2-1; 12 nucleotides agree with TRBD2. The germline CDR1 and CDR2 sequences are PRHDT and FYEKMQ (reference sequence). The V segment lost 1 base and the J segment 10 bases; nucleotides outside the gene matches: 14. The length of the CDR3 is 18 residues. CDR3 coding DNA: TGTGCCAGCAGCTTAGCCCCCCGACTAGCGGGAGAGGTAATGGAGCAGTTCTTC. Translating it yields CASSLAPRLAGEVMEQFF.

This rearrangement joins TRBV19 to TRBJ1-5; no reliable D call. Germline values: CDR1 LNHDA, CDR2 SQIVND (reference sequence). The CDR3 covers 15 residues. V gave up 1 base and J gave up 0 bases, with 7 bases separating them. The CDR3 here is CASSIGQASNQPQHF. CDR3 DNA sequence: TGTGCCAGTAGTATAGGGCAGGCTAGCAATCAGCCCCAGCATTTT.

The rearrangement links TRBV20-1 to TRBJ2-1; 7 bases fit TRBD2. Germline assignment: CDR1 DFQATT and CDR2 SNEGSKA (reference sequence). This CDR3 comprises 14 residues. V gave up 3 bases and J gave up 10 bases; unmatched junction bases: 12. Here the CDR3 DNA reads TGCAGTGCTAGTACGGCTAGCGGTTTTGAGGAGCAGTTCTTC. Its protein is CSASTASGFEEQFF.

This chain connects TRBV3-1 (or the pseudogene TRBV3-2) to TRBJ2-7; 10 nucleotides agree with TRBD2. Germline-derived CDR1 and CDR2 are LGHDT and YNNKEL (reference sequence). This CDR3 spans 13 amino acids. V gave up 6 bases and J gave up 1 base; unmatched junction bases: 0. CDR3 DNA: TGTGCCAGCAGACTAGCGGGGTCCTACGAGCAGTACTTC. As protein: CASRLAGSYEQYF.

This clone was seen a handful of times. J is TRBJ1-5 and V is TRBV29-1; 7 bases are shared with TRBD1. V dropped 4 bases and J dropped 3; count of bases not matched to a gene: 12. The CDR3 extends over 16 amino acids. Germline-derived CDR1 and CDR2 are SQVTM and ANQGSEA. The CDR3 nucleotides are TGCAGCGTTGTACCCCACTTAACAGGGGACAATCAGCCCCAGCATTTT. Its translation is CSVVPHLTGDNQPQHF. The full variable domain, completed using reference TRBV29-1 and TRBJ1-5, is SAVISQKPSRDICQRGTSLTIQCQVDSQVTMMFWYRQQPGQSLTLIATANQGSEATYESGFVIDKFPISRPNLTFSTLTVSNMSPEDSSIYLCSVVPHLTGDNQPQHFGDGTRLSIL.

V usage is TRBV20-1 and J usage is TRBJ2-3; the match to TRBD2 covers 7 bases. This CDR3 is built from 11 residues. CDR1 is DFQATT, CDR2 SNEGSKA, per germline (reference sequence). V shed 5 bases and J 12 bases; nucleotides not matched to a gene: 8. CDR3 DNA: TGCAGTGCTTCCGGACTAGAGGCCCAGTATTTT. Its translation is CSASGLEAQYF.

The gene calls are TRBV19 and TRBJ2-2; tentative D call: TRBD2 (5 bases). Germline V gene data show CDR1 as LNHDA and CDR2 as SQIVND (reference sequence). V shed 7 bases and J shed 1 base, with 10 bases lying between them. This CDR3 is built from 14 residues. The CDR3 sequence: CASKPAVNTGELFF. As DNA, the CDR3 is TGTGCCAGTAAGCCAGCGGTGAACACCGGGGAGCTGTTTTTT.

The rearrangement links TRBV7-2 to TRBJ1-5; D perhaps matches TRBD1 (5 bases). The CDR3 covers 15 residues. V lost 5 bases and J 7 bases, leaving 18 bases between the germline ends. Germline V gene sequence: CDR1 SGHTA, CDR2 FQGNSA. In DNA, the CDR3 is TGTGCCAGCAGCCTGGCGGGGGATGGAGGACAGCCCCAGCATTTT. It codes for CASSLAGDGGQPQHF.

As regards this clone: The same CDR3 can be traced to other DNA sequences in this sample. The genes are TRBV6-5 and TRBJ2-7; 9 nucleotides align to TRBD1. The length of the CDR3 is 14 residues. The germline V gene encodes CDR1 MNHEY and CDR2 SVGAGI. Germline trimming cut 6 bases from V and 2 bases from J; bases unmatched to any gene: 5. The CDR3 nucleotides read TGTGCCAGCAGGCGGGGACAGGGCGCCTACGAGCAGTACTTC. This translates into CASRRGQGAYEQYF.